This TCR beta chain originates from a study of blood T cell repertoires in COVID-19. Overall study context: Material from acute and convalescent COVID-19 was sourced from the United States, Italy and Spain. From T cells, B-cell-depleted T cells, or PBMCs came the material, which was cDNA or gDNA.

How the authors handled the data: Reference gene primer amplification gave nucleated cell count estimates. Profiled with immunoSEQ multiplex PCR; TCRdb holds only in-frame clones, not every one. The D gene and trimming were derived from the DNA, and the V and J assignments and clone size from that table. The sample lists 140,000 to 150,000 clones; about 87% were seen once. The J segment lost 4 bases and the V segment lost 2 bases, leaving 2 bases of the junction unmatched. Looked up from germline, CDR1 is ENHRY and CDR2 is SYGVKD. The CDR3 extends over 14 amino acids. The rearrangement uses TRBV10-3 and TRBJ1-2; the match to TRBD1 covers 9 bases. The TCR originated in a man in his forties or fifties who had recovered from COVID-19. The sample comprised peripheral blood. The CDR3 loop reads CAISEGTGPYGYTF. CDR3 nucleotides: TGTGCCATCAGTGAGGGGACAGGGCCCTATGGCTACACCTTC.